This TCR beta chain appears in the sequencing data of a study of shared clonotypes between healthy human individuals. General study points: At large depth, rarefaction still showed sorted-subset sequencing to be incomplete.

The protocol was immunoSEQ multiplex PCR, while the TCRdb copy is restricted to in-frame clones and leaves out a portion. Among about 1 million clones listed, about 77% were seen once. Healthy HIV-negative adults with no recent acute infections or vaccinations were recruited as donors. Among the donors, all were Caucasian adults who lived in Nashville, Tennessee. Concerning this clone: Its specificity is not known.

J was trimmed by 2 bases and V by 5 bases; bases with no gene match: 8. This CDR3 contains 14 residues. Germline assignment: CDR1 SQVTM and CDR2 ANQGSEA. The rearrangement joins TRBV29-1 to TRBJ1-1; TRBD1 matches 7 bases. The TCR originated in a man aged 18 to 29 in good health. Source material: memory CD4+ T cells sorted from blood. Subset specified: CD45RA-negative fraction. CDR3 sequence: CSVLDRVTNTEAFF. The CDR3 DNA sequence: TGCAGCGTTCTCGACAGGGTGACAAACACTGAAGCTTTCTTT.